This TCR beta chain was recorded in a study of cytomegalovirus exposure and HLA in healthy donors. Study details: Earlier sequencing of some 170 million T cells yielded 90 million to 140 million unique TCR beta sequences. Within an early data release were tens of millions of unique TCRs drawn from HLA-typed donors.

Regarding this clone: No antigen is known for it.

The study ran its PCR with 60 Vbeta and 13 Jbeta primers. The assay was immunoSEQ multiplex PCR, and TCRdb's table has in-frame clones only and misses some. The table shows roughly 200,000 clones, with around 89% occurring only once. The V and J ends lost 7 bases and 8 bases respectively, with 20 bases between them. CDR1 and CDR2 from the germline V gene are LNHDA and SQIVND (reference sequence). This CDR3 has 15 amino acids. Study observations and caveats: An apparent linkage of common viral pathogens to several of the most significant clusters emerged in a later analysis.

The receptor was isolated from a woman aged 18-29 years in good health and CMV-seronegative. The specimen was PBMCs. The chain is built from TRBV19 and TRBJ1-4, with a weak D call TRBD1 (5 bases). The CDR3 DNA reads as TGTGCCAGTACCTCAGGCAGGACAATCTCAGAAAAACTGTTTTTT. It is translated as CASTSGRTISEKLFF.